The source of this T cell receptor beta chain is a study of OX40 agonist ivuxolimab in advanced cancers. Study context: Given to patients was ivuxolimab, an agonistic anti-OX40 (CD134) antibody. The diagnoses of dose-escalation patients were hepatocellular carcinoma, melanoma, renal cell or head and neck cancer. Anti-PD-1, anti-PD-L1 or anti-CTLA-4 therapy given earlier was allowed, and 40% had some. Partial response was recorded in three patients: one hepatocellular carcinoma and two cutaneous melanoma cases.

Repertoires were generated with immunoSEQ multiplex PCR, while TCRdb's copy carries only in-frame clones and drops some. Altogether about 59,000 clones are present, about 94% being singletons, with the ten largest covering roughly 19%. This CDR3 is built from 14 residues. Germline V gene sequence: CDR1 SGDLS, CDR2 YYNGEE. Trimming pared 0 bases from V and 5 bases from J, leaving 11 bases between. The V and J genes are TRBV9 and TRBJ2-5, with TRBD2 as a possible D gene (6 bases). The source is an adult with an advanced solid tumor such as melanoma, head and neck, liver or kidney cancer. Specimen: CD4+ or CD8+ T cells sorted from blood, collected in a trial of the OX40 agonist ivuxolimab. CDR3 nucleotides: TGTGCCAGCAGCGTAGACACGGAGGGTGAGACCCAGTACTTC. Encoded protein: CASSVDTEGETQYF.